This is a list of T cell receptor beta chains from one sample in a study of T cell responses to AZD1222 COVID-19 vaccine. This table comes from immunoSEQ multiplex PCR, and its TCRdb copy is limited to in-frame clones, with some not included. The table shows roughly 180,000 clones, with approximately 90% occurring only once. The source material was peripheral blood, sampled 28 days after the second AZD1222 dose. Source of these receptors: an adult who received the AZD1222 COVID-19 vaccine. Both conserved end residues are part of each CDR3. The D gene is left open where the match is weak. The size of a clone is reported for some rows only, either as once, few or many, or as a class for expanded clones.

clone_size | d_call | j_call | v_call | cdr3_aa | cdr3_nt
- | - | TRBJ1-1 | TRBV2 | CASSFSRGNTEAFF | TGTGCCAGCAGTTTCTCCCGCGGGAACACTGAAGCTTTCTTT
- | - | TRBJ1-2 | TRBV25-1 | CASSEGGYGYTF | TGTGCCAGCAGTGAGGGGGGGTATGGCTACACCTTC
- | TRBD1 | TRBJ2-1 | TRBV5-5 | CASRLDRGFYNEQFF | TGTGCCAGCCGACTCGACAGGGGTTTCTACAATGAGCAGTTCTTC
- | - | TRBJ2-2 | TRBV2 | CASSDQRFTGELFF | TGTGCCAGCAGTGATCAGAGATTTACCGGGGAGCTGTTTTTT
once | - | TRBJ2-1 | TRBV10-1 | CASSKGYNEQFF | TGCGCCAGCAGTAAGGGGTATAATGAGCAGTTCTTC
- | TRBD2 | TRBJ2-3 | TRBV5-1 | CASGGLAGLSTDTQYF | TGCGCCAGCGGGGGACTAGCGGGCCTTAGCACAGATACGCAGTATTTT
- | TRBD1 | TRBJ2-2 | TRBV5-1 | CASSRGQGLTGELFF | TGCGCCAGCTCCCGAGGACAGGGGCTCACCGGGGAGCTGTTTTTT
- | - | TRBJ1-6 | TRBV9 | CASSGQGTGNSPLHF | TGTGCCAGCAGCGGTCAGGGAACTGGTAATTCACCCCTCCACTTT
- | TRBD1 | TRBJ1-1 | TRBV4-1 | CASSQNTGGTEAFF | TGCGCCAGCAGCCAAAATACAGGGGGCACTGAAGCTTTCTTT
- | - | TRBJ2-5 | TRBV11-2 | CASSLGLSGTGETQYF | TGTGCCAGCAGCTTAGGGCTGTCAGGGACGGGAGAGACCCAGTACTTC
once | - | TRBJ1-1 | TRBV7-9 | CASSFGTLGTEAFF | TGTGCCAGCAGCTTCGGGACTCTGGGCACTGAAGCTTTCTTT
- | TRBD1 | TRBJ1-2 | TRBV5-1 | CASSLAGQGTGYTF | TGCGCCAGCAGCTTGGCCGGACAGGGGACCGGCTACACCTTC
- | TRBD1 | TRBJ2-7 | TRBV30 | CAWSHGTVPYEQYF | TGTGCCTGGTCACATGGGACAGTCCCCTACGAGCAGTACTTC
- | - | TRBJ2-3 | TRBV27 | CASSSLRTVADTQYF | TGTGCCAGCAGTTCGCTCCGGACAGTGGCAGATACGCAGTATTTT
- | TRBD1 | TRBJ1-4 | TRBV7-6 | CASSLGTGQRRGEKLFF | TGTGCCAGCAGCTTAGGGACAGGACAACGACGGGGTGAAAAACTGTTTTTT
- | - | TRBJ2-1 | TRBV11-3 | CASSLGGGHGNEQFF | TGTGCCAGCAGCTTAGGGGGCGGGCACGGGAATGAGCAGTTCTTC
- | - | TRBJ2-1 | TRBV12-3/TRBV12-4 | CASSFRDEQFF | TGTGCCAGCAGTTTTAGGGATGAGCAGTTCTTC
once | - | TRBJ1-5 | TRBV19 | CASNSGPPYSNQPQHF | TGTGCCAGTAATTCAGGGCCCCCCTATAGCAATCAGCCCCAGCATTTT
- | - | TRBJ2-3 | TRBV4-1 | CASSQSPGTPRDTQYF | TGCGCCAGCAGCCAATCTCCCGGGACACCTCGAGATACGCAGTATTTT
- | - | TRBJ1-1 | TRBV30 | CAWRNGDGGNTEAFF | TGTGCCTGGAGAAATGGGGATGGGGGGAACACTGAAGCTTTCTTT
- | TRBD1 | TRBJ1-1 | TRBV24-1 | CATSDTGGRNTEAFF | TGTGCCACCAGTGATACAGGGGGCAGGAACACTGAAGCTTTCTTT
- | TRBD1 | TRBJ1-1 | TRBV2 | CASTPGQGSFTEAFF | TGTGCCAGCACCCCGGGACAGGGAAGTTTCACTGAAGCTTTCTTT
- | - | TRBJ2-5 | TRBV11-2 | CASSLAQETQYF | TGTGCCAGCAGCTTAGCTCAAGAGACCCAGTACTTC
- | - | TRBJ1-5 | TRBV7-2 | CASSLQGRRYQPQHF | TGTGCCAGCAGTCTACAGGGTCGGCGATATCAGCCCCAGCATTTT
- | - | TRBJ2-5 | TRBV6-1 | CASSAQETQYF | TGTGCCAGCAGTGCCCAAGAGACCCAGTACTTC
- | - | TRBJ2-1 | TRBV6-5 | CASGQDYEQFF | TGTGCCAGCGGCCAAGACTATGAGCAGTTCTTC
- | - | TRBJ2-7 | TRBV4-2 | CASSQADAEQYF | TGTGCCAGCAGCCAAGCCGACGCCGAGCAGTACTTC
- | TRBD1 | TRBJ2-7 | TRBV14 | CASSLSGQVTYEQYF | TGTGCCAGCAGCTTGTCCGGACAGGTAACCTACGAGCAGTACTTC
- | - | TRBJ2-1 | TRBV7-2 | CASSSEGLLQFF | TGTGCCAGCAGCTCGGAGGGCCTGCTCCAGTTCTTC
- | TRBD1 | TRBJ2-7 | TRBV7-9 | CASSSGQGSHEQYF | TGTGCCAGCAGCTCGGGACAGGGTAGCCACGAGCAGTACTTC
- | - | TRBJ1-2 | TRBV3-1/TRBV3-2 | CASSHGYGYTF | TGTGCCAGCAGCCACGGGTATGGCTACACCTTC
- | - | TRBJ2-7 | TRBV6-5 | CASSYGPDSSYEQYF | TGTGCCAGCAGTTACGGTCCGGACAGCTCCTACGAGCAGTACTTC
- | - | TRBJ2-7 | TRBV7-2 | CASSLTVSSYEQYF | TGTGCCAGCAGCTTAACGGTGAGCTCCTACGAGCAGTACTTC
- | - | TRBJ1-1 | TRBV7-3 | CASSLSRDNTEAFF | TGTGCCAGCAGCTTATCCCGGGACAACACTGAAGCTTTCTTT
- | TRBD2 | TRBJ2-1 | TRBV19 | CASSMGGLVNEQFF | TGTGCCAGTAGTATGGGGGGACTAGTCAATGAGCAGTTCTTC
- | TRBD2 | TRBJ2-1 | TRBV11-2 | CASSVVLAGGPGNEQFF | TGTGCCAGCAGCGTCGTGCTCGCGGGGGGGCCGGGGAATGAGCAGTTCTTC
- | TRBD1 | TRBJ2-7 | TRBV27 | CASSLGGQGVYEQYF | TGTGCCAGCAGTTTAGGGGGACAGGGAGTCTACGAGCAGTACTTC
- | - | TRBJ2-7 | TRBV18 | CASSPVMGYEQYF | TGTGCCAGCTCACCTGTTATGGGCTACGAGCAGTACTTC
- | - | TRBJ2-5 | TRBV12-3/TRBV12-4 | CASSFVGEKTQYF | TGTGCCAGCAGTTTCGTAGGGGAGAAGACCCAGTACTTC
- | - | TRBJ2-1 | TRBV20-1 | CSAAEFDEQFF | TGCAGTGCCGCCGAGTTTGATGAGCAGTTCTTC
- | - | TRBJ2-1 | TRBV27 | CASRDLYNEQFF | TGTGCCAGCAGGGACTTATACAATGAGCAGTTCTTC
- | - | TRBJ2-4 | TRBV3-1/TRBV3-2 | CASSHGDRHPLFVQYF | TGTGCCAGCAGCCACGGGGACCGTCACCCGCTATTCGTTCAGTACTTC
- | - | TRBJ2-7 | TRBV4-2 | CASSQSQTSYGEQYF | TGTGCCAGCAGCCAATCCCAGACCTCCTACGGGGAGCAGTACTTC
- | - | TRBJ1-1 | TRBV24-1 | CATSDPTRNTEAFF | TGTGCCACCAGTGACCCGACACGGAACACTGAAGCTTTCTTT
- | TRBD1 | TRBJ1-1 | TRBV6-5 | CASSSWTGGLEAFF | TGTGCCAGCAGTTCGTGGACAGGGGGCCTTGAAGCTTTCTTT
once | - | TRBJ2-1 | TRBV14 | CASSQRRGKLAVYNEQFF | TGTGCCAGCAGCCAAAGGAGGGGGAAACTAGCCGTCTACAATGAGCAGTTCTTC
once | - | TRBJ2-1 | TRBV7-9 | CASSLGEGAAVKLEQFF | TGTGCCAGCAGCTTAGGTGAAGGGGCCGCAGTAAAACTTGAGCAGTTCTTC
- | TRBD1 | TRBJ1-4 | TRBV10-3 | CAISAGTEGEKLFF | TGTGCCATCAGTGCCGGGACAGAGGGTGAAAAACTGTTTTTT
- | TRBD2 | TRBJ2-3 | TRBV6-6 | CASTSNGGTSTDTQYF | TGTGCCAGCACCTCGAACGGGGGGACTAGCACAGATACGCAGTATTTT
- | TRBD2 | TRBJ2-5 | TRBV5-1 | CASSSGLVSETQYF | TGCGCCAGCAGCTCCGGACTAGTTTCTGAGACCCAGTACTTC
- | TRBD1 | TRBJ1-2 | TRBV2 | CASSETGGGYGYTF | TGTGCCAGCAGTGAGACAGGGGGCGGCTATGGCTACACCTTC
- | - | TRBJ1-1 | TRBV3-1/TRBV3-2 | CASSQQGLKAFF | TGTGCCAGCAGCCAACAGGGTTTGAAGGCTTTCTTT
- | TRBD2 | TRBJ2-7 | TRBV9 | CASSLSGDGTGEQYF | TGTGCCAGCAGCTTAAGCGGGGATGGGACGGGGGAGCAGTACTTC
- | - | TRBJ1-1 | TRBV5-4 | CASSPPSAEEAFF | TGTGCCAGCAGCCCCCCCAGCGCTGAGGAAGCTTTCTTT
- | - | TRBJ1-1 | TRBV18 | CASSLRERWDTEAFF | TGTGCCAGCTCACTCCGGGAACGATGGGACACTGAAGCTTTCTTT
- | TRBD1 | TRBJ1-4 | TRBV18 | CASSPGTGAEKLFF | TGTGCCAGCTCACCGGGGACAGGTGCTGAAAAACTGTTTTTT
- | TRBD2 | TRBJ2-1 | TRBV7-8 | CASEGLAGSYYGEQFF | TGTGCCAGCGAAGGGTTAGCGGGATCCTACTACGGTGAGCAGTTCTTC
once | TRBD1 | TRBJ1-1 | TRBV3-1/TRBV3-2 | CASSQVGTGGKAEAFF | TGTGCCAGCAGCCAAGTTGGGACAGGGGGGAAAGCTGAAGCTTTCTTT
- | - | TRBJ2-1 | TRBV24-1 | CATSAGGSYNEQFF | TGTGCCACCTCGGCCGGCGGCTCCTACAATGAGCAGTTCTTC